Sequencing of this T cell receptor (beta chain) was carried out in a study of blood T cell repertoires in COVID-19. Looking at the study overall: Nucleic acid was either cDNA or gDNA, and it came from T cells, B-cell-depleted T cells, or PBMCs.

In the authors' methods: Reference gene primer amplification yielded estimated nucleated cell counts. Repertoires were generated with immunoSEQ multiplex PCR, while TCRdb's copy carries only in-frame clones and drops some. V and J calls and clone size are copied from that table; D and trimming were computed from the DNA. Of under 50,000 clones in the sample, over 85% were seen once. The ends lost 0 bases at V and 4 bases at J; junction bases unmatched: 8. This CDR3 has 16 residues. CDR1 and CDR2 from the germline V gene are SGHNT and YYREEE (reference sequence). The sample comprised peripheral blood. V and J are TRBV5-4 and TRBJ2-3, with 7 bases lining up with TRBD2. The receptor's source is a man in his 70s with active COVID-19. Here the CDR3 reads CASSLGGRASSDTQYF. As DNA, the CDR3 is TGTGCCAGCAGCTTGGGAGGGAGGGCCTCATCAGATACGCAGTATTTT.